Below, 10 T cell receptor beta chains from the same sample are listed, as sequenced in a study of blood T cell repertoires in COVID-19. Clones were read by immunoSEQ multiplex PCR, and TCRdb kept only the in-frame ones, dropping some. The sample lists some 340,000 clones; roughly four fifths were seen once. The material sequenced was PBMCs or T cells enriched from blood (not recorded which). The source of these receptors is a woman aged 45-59 years who had recovered from COVID-19.

The chain has TRBV7-3 and TRBJ2-7, with 7 bases fitting TRBD2. V trimming: 2 bases; J trimming: 7 bases; junction bases outside the gene matches: 11. The germline gives CDR1 SGHTA, CDR2 FQGTGA. The CDR3 is 15 amino acids. CDR3 loop: CASSLQVAGGQEQYF. For the CDR3, the DNA is TGTGCCAGCAGCTTACAGGTAGCGGGTGGGCAAGAGCAGTACTTC.

This chain connects TRBV30 to TRBJ1-2, with a possible D match to TRBD1 (6 bases). Germline V gene lookup returns CDR1 GTSNPN and CDR2 SVGIG (reference sequence). The CDR3 sequence is 14 residues long. V lost 5 bases and J lost 4, with 17 bases in between. CDR3 DNA: TGTGCCTGGGGTAACTCGGGACACCTCTATGGCTACACCTTC. Its protein product is CAWGNSGHLYGYTF.

The chain uses TRBV23-1 and TRBJ1-1; no definite D call. TRBV23-1 is an open reading frame, and its role is uncertain. V shed 2 bases and J shed 6 bases, with 19 bases lying between them. There are 16 residues in the CDR3. The CDR3 DNA reads as TGCGCCAGCAGTCAAAAGAGGAGGAAAAGACAATCTGAAGCTTTCTTT. Its translation: CASSQKRRKRQSEAFF.

In DNA form, the CDR3 reads TGTGCCAGCAGCCAAGAGGACGGACTGTACGGATCGACCCAGTACTTC. Amino acid sequence: CASSQEDGLYGSTQYF. The chain combines TRBV3-1 (or the pseudogene TRBV3-2) with TRBJ2-5, with a tentative D call TRBD2 (5 bases). The CDR3 sequence is 16 residues long. V gave up 0 bases and J gave up 7 bases, with 18 bases separating them. Germline CDR1 is LGHDT and CDR2 is YNNKEL (reference sequence).

A remark on this clone: Other DNA sequences in the same sample also yield this CDR3. V usage is TRBV2 and J usage is TRBJ1-1; D ambiguous. Germline CDR1 is SNHLY and CDR2 is FYNNEI. Trimming removed 4 bases at V and 1 base at J, with 7 bases between. The CDR3 is 13 amino acids. In DNA, the CDR3 is TGTGCCAGCAGTGGGCAGGCGAACACTGAAGCTTTCTTT. Encoded protein: CASSGQANTEAFF.

This clone showed up just a few times. Other nucleotide sequences in the sample specify the same CDR3. The J gene is TRBJ1-2, the V gene TRBV5-1; D gene uncertain. There are 13 residues in the CDR3. CDR1 SGHRS and CDR2 YFSETQ come from the germline V gene. Trimming left V 0 bases short and J 4 bases short, with 7 bases between. The CDR3 spells CASSLGTGYGYTF. The DNA for the CDR3 is TGCGCCAGCAGCTTGGGAACGGGCTATGGCTACACCTTC.

This chain joins TRBV6-2 or TRBV6-3 and TRBJ2-3; D may be TRBD2 (5 bases). Germline-derived CDR1 and CDR2 are MNHEY and SVGEGT. The CDR3 length is 14 residues. V was cut by 2 bases and J by 1 base, with 7 bases left in between. The CDR3 is CASSYEGRTDTQYF. The CDR3 DNA reads TGTGCCAGCAGTTACGAGGGCCGCACAGATACGCAGTATTTT.

The chain has TRBV29-1 and TRBJ1-2; tentatively, D is TRBD1 (5 bases). Per germline, CDR1 SQVTM and CDR2 ANQGSEA. The CDR3 spans 13 residues. V was pared by 7 bases and J by 7 bases, with 19 bases between. The CDR3 region is CSAGGTFEGGYTF. The CDR3 DNA follows: TGCAGCGCGGGCGGGACTTTCGAGGGTGGCTACACCTTC.

This clone was found a few times. This chain connects TRBV18 to TRBJ2-7; D not certain. Trimming took off 6 bases at V and 6 bases at J, with 18 bases between the two ends. Germline lookup yields CDR1 KGHSH and CDR2 LQKENI. The CDR3 sequence is 14 residues long. The CDR3 loop reads CASSLAGVLSEQYF. The CDR3 DNA is TGTGCCAGCTCGCTGGCAGGCGTATTGTCCGAGCAGTACTTC.

J is TRBJ1-1 and V is TRBV5-6; no reliable D call. Trimming removed 2 bases at V and 1 base at J, with 18 bases between. In germline, CDR1 is SGHDT, CDR2 YYEEEE. The CDR3 is 17 residues long. CDR3 region: CASSFLSVGRGNTEAFF. CDR3 DNA sequence: TGTGCCAGCAGCTTCTTAAGTGTAGGTCGGGGGAACACTGAAGCTTTCTTT.